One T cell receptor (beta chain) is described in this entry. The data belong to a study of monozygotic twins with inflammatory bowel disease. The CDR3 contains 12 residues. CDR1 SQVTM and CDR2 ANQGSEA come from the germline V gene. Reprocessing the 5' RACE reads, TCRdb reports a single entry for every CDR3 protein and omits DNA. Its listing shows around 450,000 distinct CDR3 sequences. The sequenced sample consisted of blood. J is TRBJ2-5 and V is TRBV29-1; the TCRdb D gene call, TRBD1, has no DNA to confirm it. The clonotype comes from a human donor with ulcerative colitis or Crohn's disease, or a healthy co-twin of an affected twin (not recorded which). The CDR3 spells CSVLGQKETQYF.